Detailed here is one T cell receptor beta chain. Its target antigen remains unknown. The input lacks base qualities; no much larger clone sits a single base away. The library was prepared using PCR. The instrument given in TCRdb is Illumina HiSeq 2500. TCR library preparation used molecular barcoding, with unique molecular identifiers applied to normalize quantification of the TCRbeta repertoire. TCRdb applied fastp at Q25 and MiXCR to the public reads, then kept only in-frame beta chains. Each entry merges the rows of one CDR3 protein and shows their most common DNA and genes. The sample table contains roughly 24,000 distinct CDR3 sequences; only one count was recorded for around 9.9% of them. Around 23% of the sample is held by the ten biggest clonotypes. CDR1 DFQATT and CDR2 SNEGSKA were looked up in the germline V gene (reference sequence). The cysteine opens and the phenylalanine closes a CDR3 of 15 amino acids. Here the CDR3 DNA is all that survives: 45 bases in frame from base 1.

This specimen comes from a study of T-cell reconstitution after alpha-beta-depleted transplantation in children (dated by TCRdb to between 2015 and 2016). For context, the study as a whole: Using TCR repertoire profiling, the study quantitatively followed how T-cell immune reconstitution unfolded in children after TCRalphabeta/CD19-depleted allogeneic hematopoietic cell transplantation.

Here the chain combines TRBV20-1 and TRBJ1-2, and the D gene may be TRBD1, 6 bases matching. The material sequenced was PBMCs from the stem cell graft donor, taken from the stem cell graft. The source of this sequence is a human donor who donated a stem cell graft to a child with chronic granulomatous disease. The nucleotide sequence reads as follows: TGCAGCTTGGGGGGCAGGGTCTCGGGTAACTATGGCTACACCTTC. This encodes CSLGGRVSGNYGYTF.